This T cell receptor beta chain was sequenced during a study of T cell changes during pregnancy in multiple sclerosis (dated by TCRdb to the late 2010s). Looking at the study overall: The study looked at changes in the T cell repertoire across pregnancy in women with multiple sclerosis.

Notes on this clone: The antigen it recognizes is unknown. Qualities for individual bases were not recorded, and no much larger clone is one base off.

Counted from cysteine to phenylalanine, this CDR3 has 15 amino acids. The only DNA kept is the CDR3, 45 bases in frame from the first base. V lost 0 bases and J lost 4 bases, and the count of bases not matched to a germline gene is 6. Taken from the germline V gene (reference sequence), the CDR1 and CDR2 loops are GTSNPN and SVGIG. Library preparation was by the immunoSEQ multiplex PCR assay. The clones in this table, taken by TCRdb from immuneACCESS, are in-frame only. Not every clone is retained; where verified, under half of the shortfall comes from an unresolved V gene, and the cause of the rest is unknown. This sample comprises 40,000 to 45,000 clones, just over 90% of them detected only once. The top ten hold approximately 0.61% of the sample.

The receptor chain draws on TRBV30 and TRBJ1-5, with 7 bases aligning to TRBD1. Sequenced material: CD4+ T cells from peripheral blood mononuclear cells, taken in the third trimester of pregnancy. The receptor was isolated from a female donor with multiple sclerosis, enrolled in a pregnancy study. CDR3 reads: CAWSVRGRLNQPQHF. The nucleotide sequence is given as TGTGCCTGGAGTGTAAGGGGGCGATTAAATCAGCCCCAGCATTTT.